This is a list of T cell receptor beta chains from one sample in a study of blood T cell repertoires in COVID-19. Libraries were prepared by immunoSEQ multiplex PCR; TCRdb keeps only in-frame clonotypes and omits some of them. The profile shows roughly 260,000 clones, 83% of them singletons. Sequenced: PBMCs or T cells enriched from blood (not recorded which). The receptors shown here come from a woman between 40 and 50 years old who had been exposed to COVID-19. The CDR3 runs from the conserved cysteine through the conserved F or W. The D gene is left open where the match is weak. Clone size is shown for a subset of rows, as once, few, many or a class of expanded clone.

V gene: TRBV10-3
J gene: TRBJ1-2
D gene: -
clone size: -
CDR3 protein: CAISVEALDGYTF
CDR3 DNA: TGTGCCATCAGTGTGGAGGCTTTAGATGGCTACACCTTC

V gene: TRBV5-6
J gene: TRBJ2-3
D gene: -
clone size: many
CDR3 protein: CASSLARGGGRTDTQYF
CDR3 DNA: TGTGCCAGCAGCTTGGCTAGAGGGGGTGGACGCACAGATACGCAGTATTTT

V gene: TRBV7-3
J gene: TRBJ2-2
D gene: -
clone size: -
CDR3 protein: CASSTLQGPGELFF
CDR3 DNA: TGTGCCAGCAGCACCCTACAGGGCCCCGGGGAGCTGTTTTTT

V gene: TRBV12-3/TRBV12-4
J gene: TRBJ1-1
D gene: -
clone size: -
CDR3 protein: CASSLSGSF
CDR3 DNA: TGTGCCAGCAGTTTATCGGGTTCGTTT

V gene: TRBV7-3
J gene: TRBJ1-2
D gene: TRBD1
clone size: -
CDR3 protein: CASSLFPGQGRGGYTF
CDR3 DNA: TGTGCCAGCAGCTTATTCCCGGGACAGGGGAGAGGTGGCTACACCTTC

V gene: TRBV5-6
J gene: TRBJ1-2
D gene: TRBD1
clone size: -
CDR3 protein: CASSWTGMANYGYTF
CDR3 DNA: TGTGCCAGCAGCTGGACAGGGATGGCTAACTATGGCTACACCTTC

V gene: TRBV28
J gene: TRBJ2-4
D gene: -
clone size: -
CDR3 protein: CASPTGNSEVLKNIQYF
CDR3 DNA: TGTGCCAGTCCAACAGGGAACTCTGAGGTCCTAAAAAACATTCAGTACTTC

V gene: TRBV4-1
J gene: TRBJ1-4
D gene: -
clone size: -
CDR3 protein: CASSQEEANEKLFF
CDR3 DNA: TGCGCCAGCAGCCAAGAGGAGGCTAATGAAAAACTGTTTTTT

V gene: TRBV6-5
J gene: TRBJ2-5
D gene: -
clone size: -
CDR3 protein: CASRTGQRETQYF
CDR3 DNA: TGTGCCAGCAGAACAGGGCAGCGAGAGACCCAGTACTTC

V gene: TRBV18
J gene: TRBJ2-5
D gene: TRBD1
clone size: -
CDR3 protein: CASSPADRVKETQYF
CDR3 DNA: TGTGCCAGCTCACCAGCGGACAGGGTTAAAGAGACCCAGTACTTC

V gene: TRBV28
J gene: TRBJ1-5
D gene: TRBD1
clone size: -
CDR3 protein: CASSPSGTGRNQPQHF
CDR3 DNA: TGTGCCAGCAGCCCGTCCGGGACAGGACGCAATCAGCCCCAGCATTTT

V gene: TRBV7-2
J gene: TRBJ1-1
D gene: -
clone size: -
CDR3 protein: CASLQGLNTEAFF
CDR3 DNA: TGTGCCAGCCTACAGGGTTTGAACACTGAAGCTTTCTTT

V gene: TRBV4-2
J gene: TRBJ1-3
D gene: TRBD1
clone size: -
CDR3 protein: CASSLTGEGSSGNTIYF
CDR3 DNA: TGTGCCAGCAGTTTGACAGGGGAGGGAAGCTCTGGAAACACCATATATTTT

V gene: TRBV7-7
J gene: TRBJ1-3
D gene: -
clone size: -
CDR3 protein: CASSLGVSSGNTIYF
CDR3 DNA: TGTGCTAGCAGCTTAGGTGTCAGCTCTGGAAACACCATATATTTT

V gene: TRBV10-3
J gene: TRBJ1-2
D gene: TRBD1
clone size: -
CDR3 protein: CAISASGTDGYTF
CDR3 DNA: TGTGCCATCAGTGCATCCGGGACAGATGGCTACACCTTC

V gene: TRBV9
J gene: TRBJ1-5
D gene: -
clone size: -
CDR3 protein: CASSVDDREDQPQHF
CDR3 DNA: TGTGCCAGCAGCGTAGATGATAGGGAGGATCAGCCCCAGCATTTT

V gene: TRBV5-1
J gene: TRBJ2-1
D gene: TRBD1
clone size: -
CDR3 protein: CASSFGTGGTNEQFF
CDR3 DNA: TGCGCCAGCAGCTTCGGGACAGGGGGTACCAATGAGCAGTTCTTC

V gene: TRBV6-2/TRBV6-3
J gene: TRBJ2-3
D gene: -
clone size: -
CDR3 protein: CASSYGKEAGSQYF
CDR3 DNA: TGTGCCAGCAGTTACGGCAAAGAGGCGGGGTCGCAGTATTTT

V gene: TRBV7-2
J gene: TRBJ2-5
D gene: -
clone size: -
CDR3 protein: CASSYDWQETQYF
CDR3 DNA: TGTGCCAGCAGCTATGACTGGCAAGAGACCCAGTACTTC

V gene: TRBV27
J gene: TRBJ1-6
D gene: TRBD1
clone size: -
CDR3 protein: CASRYLVTGSPLHF
CDR3 DNA: TGTGCCAGCCGATATCTTGTGACAGGGTCCCCCCTCCACTTT

V gene: TRBV7-8
J gene: TRBJ1-5
D gene: TRBD1
clone size: -
CDR3 protein: CASSLLPTGGLSNQPQHF
CDR3 DNA: TGTGCCAGCAGCTTACTTCCCACAGGGGGGCTAAGCAATCAGCCCCAGCATTTT

V gene: TRBV5-1
J gene: TRBJ1-1
D gene: TRBD1
clone size: -
CDR3 protein: CASSLGDRGPEAFF
CDR3 DNA: TGCGCCAGCAGCTTGGGTGACAGGGGGCCTGAAGCTTTCTTT

V gene: TRBV9
J gene: TRBJ1-1
D gene: -
clone size: -
CDR3 protein: CASSPEVLMNTEAFF
CDR3 DNA: TGTGCCAGCAGCCCCGAGGTGCTTATGAACACTGAAGCTTTCTTT

V gene: TRBV19
J gene: TRBJ2-7
D gene: -
clone size: -
CDR3 protein: CASSIADNSYEQYF
CDR3 DNA: TGTGCCAGTAGTATAGCGGACAACTCCTACGAGCAGTACTTC

V gene: TRBV28
J gene: TRBJ1-2
D gene: -
clone size: -
CDR3 protein: CASSYNGYTF
CDR3 DNA: TGTGCCAGCAGTTACAATGGCTACACCTTC

V gene: TRBV25-1
J gene: TRBJ1-6
D gene: -
clone size: once
CDR3 protein: CASTPRGNNSPLHF
CDR3 DNA: TGTGCCAGCACCCCTCGGGGGAATAATTCACCCCTCCACTTT

V gene: TRBV6-6
J gene: TRBJ2-3
D gene: TRBD2
clone size: -
CDR3 protein: CASSWLQRTSVHDTDTQYF
CDR3 DNA: TGTGCCAGCAGCTGGCTACAAAGGACTAGCGTTCATGACACAGATACGCAGTATTTT

V gene: TRBV6-6
J gene: TRBJ1-2
D gene: TRBD1
clone size: -
CDR3 protein: CASSTTGEGGYTF
CDR3 DNA: TGTGCCAGCAGTACTACAGGGGAAGGAGGCTACACCTTC

V gene: TRBV28
J gene: TRBJ2-3
D gene: -
clone size: -
CDR3 protein: CASSFRSPGGDTQYF
CDR3 DNA: TGTGCCAGCAGTTTCCGTAGTCCCGGGGGAGATACGCAGTATTTT

V gene: TRBV15
J gene: TRBJ1-2
D gene: -
clone size: -
CDR3 protein: CATSRDSSRVYGYTF
CDR3 DNA: TGTGCCACCAGCAGAGATTCGTCCAGGGTTTATGGCTACACCTTC

V gene: TRBV28
J gene: TRBJ2-1
D gene: TRBD2
clone size: -
CDR3 protein: CASSIAGGPYNEQFF
CDR3 DNA: TGTGCCAGCAGTATAGCGGGGGGGCCCTACAATGAGCAGTTCTTC

V gene: TRBV9
J gene: TRBJ2-7
D gene: TRBD1
clone size: few
CDR3 protein: CASSVGGQSYEQYF
CDR3 DNA: TGTGCCAGCAGCGTAGGGGGACAGTCCTACGAGCAGTACTTC

V gene: TRBV10-3
J gene: TRBJ1-5
D gene: -
clone size: once
CDR3 protein: CAISANNQPQHF
CDR3 DNA: TGTGCCATCAGTGCCAACAATCAGCCCCAGCATTTT

V gene: TRBV28
J gene: TRBJ1-2
D gene: TRBD1
clone size: -
CDR3 protein: CASSPGTGVGYGYTF
CDR3 DNA: TGTGCCAGCAGTCCGGGGACAGGGGTTGGTTATGGCTACACCTTC

V gene: TRBV5-1
J gene: TRBJ1-1
D gene: TRBD1
clone size: -
CDR3 protein: CASTRSTGADTEAFF
CDR3 DNA: TGCGCCAGCACCCGCTCCACAGGGGCGGACACTGAAGCTTTCTTT

V gene: TRBV9
J gene: TRBJ2-1
D gene: TRBD2
clone size: few
CDR3 protein: CASSVRGGRYNEQFF
CDR3 DNA: TGTGCCAGCAGCGTTCGCGGGGGGCGGTACAATGAGCAGTTCTTC

V gene: TRBV6-5
J gene: TRBJ1-3
D gene: TRBD1
clone size: -
CDR3 protein: CASRDRVDGNTIYF
CDR3 DNA: TGTGCCAGCAGGGACAGGGTAGATGGAAACACCATATATTTT

V gene: TRBV28
J gene: TRBJ2-1
D gene: -
clone size: -
CDR3 protein: CASSLGPYNEQFF
CDR3 DNA: TGTGCCAGCAGTTTAGGGCCTTACAATGAGCAGTTCTTC

V gene: TRBV5-1
J gene: TRBJ2-2
D gene: -
clone size: -
CDR3 protein: CASSLSSGGRTGSCFF
CDR3 DNA: -

V gene: TRBV6-2/TRBV6-3
J gene: TRBJ2-7
D gene: -
clone size: -
CDR3 protein: CASSYSVDGFESYEQYF
CDR3 DNA: TGTGCCAGCAGTTACTCCGTAGACGGGTTTGAATCCTACGAGCAGTACTTC

V gene: TRBV4-2
J gene: TRBJ1-5
D gene: -
clone size: -
CDR3 protein: CASSQEAGRPRGNQPQHF
CDR3 DNA: TGTGCCAGCAGCCAAGAGGCAGGGCGGCCTCGGGGCAATCAGCCCCAGCATTTT